A single sample is the source of the 10 T cell receptor beta chains below, sequenced in a study of cytomegalovirus exposure and HLA in healthy donors. Primers for the PCR totalled 60 Vbeta and 13 Jbeta. Profiled with immunoSEQ multiplex PCR; TCRdb holds only in-frame clones, not every one. The sample holds under 200,000 clones; approximately 77% are singletons and the top ten take over 2.5%. Sequences were obtained from PBMCs. The origin of the receptors is a female donor in good health and CMV-seronegative.

This chain joins TRBV2 and TRBJ1-4, with D possibly TRBD1 on 5 matching bases. This CDR3 spans 15 amino acids. Trimming removed 6 bases at V and 8 bases at J, with 19 bases between. Germline V gene data show CDR1 as SNHLY and CDR2 as FYNNEI. The CDR3 reads CASRGGLTWKEKLFF. The DNA of the CDR3 is TGTGCCAGCAGGGGGGGACTCACCTGGAAGGAAAAACTGTTTTTT.

The chain employs TRBV29-1 and TRBJ2-1, with D maybe TRBD1 (5 bases). Germline assignment: CDR1 SQVTM and CDR2 ANQGSEA. This CDR3 comprises 14 residues. V lost 6 bases, J lost 9 bases, and 21 bases lay in between. CDR3 sequence (DNA): TGCAGCGTCCGACAGAGACCCATCTCCAGTGAGCAGTTCTTC. This translates into CSVRQRPISSEQFF.

The rearrangement uses TRBV28 and TRBJ1-6, with TRBD1 matching over 10 bases. Per germline, CDR1 MDHEN and CDR2 SYDVKM. The length of the CDR3 is 15 residues. With V trimmed by 8 bases and J by 5 bases, 6 bases remained unmatched. The CDR3 DNA reads as TGTGCCAGCCTTTCCGGGACAGGGGATAATTCACCCCTCCACTTT. The encoded protein is CASLSGTGDNSPLHF.

V is TRBV25-1 and J is TRBJ1-3, with D possibly being TRBD1 (5 bases). In germline, CDR1 is MGHDK, CDR2 SYGVNS. The CDR3 contains 16 residues. V lost 4 bases and J lost 0, with 13 bases in between. The CDR3 sequence is CASSVYTGVSGNTIYF. DNA for the CDR3: TGTGCCAGCAGTGTCTACACAGGAGTCTCTGGAAACACCATATATTTT.

This chain joins TRBV5-5 and TRBJ2-7; D is uncertain. Looked up from germline, CDR1 is SGHKS and CDR2 is YYEKEE (reference sequence). CDR3 length: 12 amino acids. Trimming removed 5 bases from V and 7 bases from J, with 13 bases in between. CDR3 nucleotides: TGTGCCAGCAGAACCCGACCCGGGGAGCAGTACTTC. Translated, it gives CASRTRPGEQYF.

The CDR3 here is CASSDGGPAFF. The DNA for the CDR3 is TGTGCCAGCAGTGACGGGGGGCCGGCTTTCTTT. The V gene is TRBV6-1, the J gene TRBJ1-1; possibly TRBD1 for D (6 bases). The CDR3 is 11 amino acids. V was shortened by 3 bases and J by 11 bases, with 10 bases between the two germline ends. Germline V gene lookup returns CDR1 MNHNS and CDR2 SASEGT.

V usage is TRBV28 and J usage is TRBJ1-1, with TRBD1 matching 7 bases. The CDR3 length is 13 residues. The V gene's germline CDR1 is MDHEN and CDR2 SYDVKM. V was clipped by 4 bases and J by 8 bases; unmatched bases: 7. Here the CDR3 DNA reads TGTGCCAGCAGTTCGATACAGGGGATGGAAGCTTTCTTT. Its protein is CASSSIQGMEAFF.

The chain is built from TRBV9 and TRBJ2-2; D perhaps matches TRBD1 (6 bases). V lost 0 bases to trimming and J lost 6 bases, with 21 bases between them. The CDR3 totals 18 residues. Germline-derived CDR1 and CDR2 are SGDLS and YYNGEE. This chain's CDR3 is CASSVVDRYLTGAGELFF. As DNA, the CDR3 is TGTGCCAGCAGCGTAGTGGACCGTTACTTGACAGGTGCCGGGGAGCTGTTTTTT.

This clone was seen more than once but under ten times. The chain employs TRBV6-5 and TRBJ1-1; maybe TRBD1 (5 bases). In germline, CDR1 is MNHEY, CDR2 SVGAGI. With 0 bases removed from V and 7 bases from J, the gap between germline ends came to 12 bases. The CDR3 is made up of 14 amino acids. The CDR3 DNA sequence: TGTGCCAGCAGTTACTCGACCCCCCAGGGTGAAGCTTTCTTT. As protein: CASSYSTPQGEAFF.

This chain links TRBV7-9 with TRBJ1-1; D is unresolved. The ends were cut back, 3 bases at V and 2 bases at J, with 10 bases in the middle. Per germline, CDR1 SEHNR and CDR2 FQNEAQ (reference sequence). This CDR3 comprises 14 residues. CDR3 amino acids: CASSFAAGNTEAFF. The CDR3 DNA reads TGTGCCAGCAGCTTCGCGGCGGGCAACACTGAAGCTTTCTTT.